This T cell receptor (beta chain) was sequenced during a study of cytomegalovirus exposure and HLA in healthy donors. A word on this clone: The antigen is not known.

PCR amplification relied on 60 Vbeta primers (plus 13 Jbeta primers). Method: immunoSEQ multiplex PCR; TCRdb's copy keeps in-frame clones and lacks some. The data show more than 150,000 clones, with approximately 85% seen just once and approximately 2.5% held by the top ten. Per the germline V gene, CDR1 is MNHNS and CDR2 is SASEGT. V lost 3 bases, J lost 8 bases, and 17 bases lay in between. The CDR3 extends over 15 amino acids. Study conclusions and caveats: The listing of 150 to 200 TCR beta chains classed them as cytomegalovirus-associated. Equally common other TCR beta chains were less clonally expanded than HLA-associated ones, a later analysis found.

The sequence derives from a woman aged 18-29 years in good health and CMV-seronegative. V and J are TRBV6-1 and TRBJ2-1; D may be TRBD2 (7 bases). Specimen: PBMCs. The CDR3 protein is CASSEGLGGGDEQFF. For the CDR3, the DNA is TGTGCCAGCAGTGAGGGACTCGGAGGGGGGGATGAGCAGTTCTTC.